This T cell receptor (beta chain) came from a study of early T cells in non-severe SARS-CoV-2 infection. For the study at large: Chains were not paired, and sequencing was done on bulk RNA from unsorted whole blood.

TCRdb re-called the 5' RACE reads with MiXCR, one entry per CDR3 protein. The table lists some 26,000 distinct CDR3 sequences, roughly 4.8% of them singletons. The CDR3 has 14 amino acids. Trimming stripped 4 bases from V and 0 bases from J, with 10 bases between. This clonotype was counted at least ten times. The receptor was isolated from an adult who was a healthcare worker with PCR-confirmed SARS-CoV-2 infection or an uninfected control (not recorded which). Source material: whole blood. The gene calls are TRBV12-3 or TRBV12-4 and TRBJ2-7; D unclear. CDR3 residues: CASSSPGYSYEQYF. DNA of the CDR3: TGTGCCAGCAGTTCTCCTGGTTACTCCTACGAGCAGTACTTC.